The present TCR beta chain was sequenced within a study of CD8 T cells in Susac syndrome. With respect to this clonotype: The junction differs from germline at one of its ends, possibly a read error.

The patients serving as multiple sclerosis controls were treatment-naive. They had stable or active relapsing-remitting disease and fulfilled revised McDonald criteria. Germline CDR1 reads LNHDA; CDR2 reads SQIVND (reference sequence). The length of the CDR3 is 14 residues. Reverse transcription of roughly 0.5 to 1 ug RNA was carried out with random hexamers. Amplification of TCR beta CDR3 used immunoSEQ multiplex PCR across 54 Vbeta and 13 Jbeta. One entry per CDR3 protein, called by TCRdb with MiXCR from the immunoSEQ multiplex PCR reads. The table has about 180,000 distinct CDR3 sequences, approximately 94% seen once.

Sequencing was performed on CD4+ T cells from PBMCs. This rearrangement joins TRBV19 to TRBJ2-3; TRBD2 might be the D (7 bases). This receptor was taken from a human donor with multiple sclerosis. CDR3 protein: CASSITGGTYTQYF. DNA of the CDR3: TGTGCCAGTAGTATTACGGGGGGCACATATACGCAGTATTTT.